The present T cell receptor beta chain was sequenced within a study of Ad26.COV2.S vaccination and SARS-CoV-2 variants. Described treatment: around 19 received Ad26.COV2.S at low or high dose, single or two shots; 5 received placebo; per-sample allocation not given. On day 63 after the first injection, vaccine and placebo recipients gave samples. The CDR3 is made up of 16 amino acids. Germline V gene data show CDR1 as MDHEN and CDR2 as SYDVKM. V was pared by 4 bases and J by 4 bases, with 9 bases of the junction left unmatched. The protocol was immunoSEQ multiplex PCR, while the TCRdb copy is restricted to in-frame clones and leaves out a portion. The table lists some 500,000 clones, about 91% of them singletons.

The origin of this receptor is a person aged 18 to 59 who received the Ad26.COV2.S COVID-19 vaccine or a placebo. The sequencing here drew on peripheral blood, taken in a trial of Ad26.COV2.S vaccine versus placebo. The rearrangement uses TRBV28 and TRBJ2-5; 10 bases line up with TRBD2. Here the CDR3 DNA reads TGTGCCAGCAGTTCCCTAGCGGGAGTGGATTTAGAGACCCAGTACTTC. It yields the protein CASSSLAGVDLETQYF.